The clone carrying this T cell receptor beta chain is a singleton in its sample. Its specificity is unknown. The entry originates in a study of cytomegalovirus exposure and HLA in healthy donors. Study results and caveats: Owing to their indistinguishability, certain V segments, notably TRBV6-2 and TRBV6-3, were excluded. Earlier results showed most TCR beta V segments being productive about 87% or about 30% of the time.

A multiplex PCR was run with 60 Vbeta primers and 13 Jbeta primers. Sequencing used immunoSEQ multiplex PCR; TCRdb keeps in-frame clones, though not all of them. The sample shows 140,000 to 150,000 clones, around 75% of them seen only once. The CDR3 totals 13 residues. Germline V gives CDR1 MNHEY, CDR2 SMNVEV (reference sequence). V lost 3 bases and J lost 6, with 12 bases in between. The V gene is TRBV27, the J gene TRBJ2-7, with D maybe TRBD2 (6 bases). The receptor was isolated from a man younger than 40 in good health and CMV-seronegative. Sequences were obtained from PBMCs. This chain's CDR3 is CASSFGPGVEQYF. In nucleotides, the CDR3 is TGTGCCAGCAGTTTTGGGCCGGGGGTCGAGCAGTACTTC.